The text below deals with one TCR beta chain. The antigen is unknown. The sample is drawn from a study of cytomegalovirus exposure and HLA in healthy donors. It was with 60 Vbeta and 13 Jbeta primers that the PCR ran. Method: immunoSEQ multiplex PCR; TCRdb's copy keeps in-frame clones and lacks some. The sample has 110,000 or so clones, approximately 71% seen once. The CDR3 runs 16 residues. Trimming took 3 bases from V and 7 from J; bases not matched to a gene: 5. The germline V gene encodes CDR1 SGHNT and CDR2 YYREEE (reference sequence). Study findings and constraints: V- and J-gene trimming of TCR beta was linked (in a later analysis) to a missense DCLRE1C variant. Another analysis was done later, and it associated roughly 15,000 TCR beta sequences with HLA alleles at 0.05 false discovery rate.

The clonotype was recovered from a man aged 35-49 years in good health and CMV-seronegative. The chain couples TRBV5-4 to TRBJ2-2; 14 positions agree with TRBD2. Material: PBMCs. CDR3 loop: CASSWTSGGYNGELFF. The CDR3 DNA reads TGTGCCAGCAGCTGGACTAGCGGGGGGTATAACGGGGAGCTGTTTTTT.